These T cell receptor beta chains were read from a single sample in a study of blood T cell repertoires in COVID-19. The method was immunoSEQ multiplex PCR; TCRdb's version includes in-frame clones alone and lacks a portion of them. The table includes 300,000 to 350,000 clones, about 92% detected once. The sequenced material came from peripheral blood. These receptor sequences come from a woman in her sixties with COVID-19, enrolled during active disease. CDR3s include the opening cysteine and the closing phenylalanine or tryptophan. D genes are given only for firm matches. Expanded clones are given a class, and other clones once, few, many or no size at all.

abundance	len	v_gene	d_gene	j_gene	CDR3nt	CDR3aa
.	14	TRBV5-5	.	TRBJ1-4	TGTGCCAGCAGCCCGACTCCTCCAAATGAAAAACTGTTTTTT	CASSPTPPNEKLFF
.	17	TRBV19	.	TRBJ1-1	TGTGCCAGTAGTATATCGCGGGTTAGGAGGATCGGCACTGAAGCTTTCTTT	CASSISRVRRIGTEAFF
few	14	TRBV20-1	TRBD2	TRBJ2-5	TGCAGTGCTAGTGGCGGGGGCCGGGGGGGGACCCAGTACTTC	CSASGGGRGGTQYF
.	14	TRBV28	TRBD1	TRBJ1-1	TGTGCCAGCCGAAACACAGGGGCGCGAACTGAAGCTTTCTTT	CASRNTGARTEAFF
few	11	TRBV2	.	TRBJ1-1	TGTGCCAGCACCCTCCAAGCCGAGGCTTTCTTT	CASTLQAEAFF
.	14	TRBV7-3	.	TRBJ2-5	TGTGCCAGCAGCCCCTCGAGGGCCCAAGAGACCCAGTACTTC	CASSPSRAQETQYF
.	14	TRBV5-4	.	TRBJ2-5	TGTGCCAGCAGCTGGACTGAAGCTCAAGAGACCCAGTACTTC	CASSWTEAQETQYF
once	15	TRBV19	TRBD1	TRBJ1-1	TGTGCCAGTAGTTGGACAGGGGGGGGAAACACTGAAGCTTTCTTT	CASSWTGGGNTEAFF
once	11	TRBV6-5	.	TRBJ1-6	TGTGCCAGCACTATTAATTCACCCCTCCACTTT	CASTINSPLHF
.	12	TRBV9	TRBD1	TRBJ2-7	TGTGCCAGCAGTGGACAGGGGTACGAGCAGTACTTC	CASSGQGYEQYF
.	15	TRBV2	.	TRBJ1-2	TGTGCCAGCAGTGAAGTCGCTTTTGGGGCATATGGCTACACCTTC	CASSEVAFGAYGYTF
.	12	TRBV12-3/TRBV12-4	.	TRBJ1-2	TGTGCCAGCAGTTTCTGGGGCGCTGGCTACACCTTC	CASSFWGAGYTF
.	17	TRBV27	TRBD2	TRBJ2-3	TGTGCCAGCAGAAGCGGGGGTATACAAAGGGGCACAGATACGCAGTATTTT	CASRSGGIQRGTDTQYF
few	14	TRBV28	TRBD1	TRBJ1-6	TGTGCCAGCAGCCCAACCTTGACAGGGCTTCCCCTCCACTTT	CASSPTLTGLPLHF
.	14	TRBV5-1	.	TRBJ1-1	TGCGCCAGCAGCACCACCACTTTGAACACTGAAGCTTTCTTT	CASSTTTLNTEAFF
few	13	TRBV28	.	TRBJ1-2	TGTGCCAGCAGTTTAAGGAGGTACTATGGCTACACCTTC	CASSLRRYYGYTF
.	14	TRBV4-1	.	TRBJ1-2	TGCGCCAGCAGCCAAGATAGGGTCCAGGGAGGCTACACCTTC	CASSQDRVQGGYTF
.	15	TRBV18	TRBD1	TRBJ1-5	TGTGCCAGCTCACCCCGGGGGACAGCAAATCAGCCCCAGCATTTT	CASSPRGTANQPQHF
.	13	TRBV28	TRBD1	TRBJ1-2	TGTGCCAGCGGCTATTTAGGACAGGATGGCTACACCTTC	CASGYLGQDGYTF
.	14	TRBV3-1/TRBV3-2	TRBD1	TRBJ2-5	TGTGCCAGCAGTCGACACGGGACAGAAGAGACCCAGTACTTC	CASSRHGTEETQYF
.	13	TRBV27	TRBD1	TRBJ1-5	TGTGCCAGCCCCCAGGGGGTGGATCAGCCCCAGCATTTT	CASPQGVDQPQHF
.	13	TRBV5-1	.	TRBJ1-1	TGCGCCAGCAGTGACCCGGGGTACACTGAAGCTTTCTTT	CASSDPGYTEAFF
.	13	TRBV7-2	.	TRBJ1-2	TGTGCCACCCGAAGGGGCGCTAACTATGGCTACACCTTC	CATRRGANYGYTF
.	13	TRBV27	.	TRBJ1-1	TGTGCCAGCACCCTATCACCGGACACTGAAGCTTTCTTT	CASTLSPDTEAFF
.	15	TRBV6-5	TRBD1	TRBJ1-2	TGTGCCAGCAGGGCCCGGACAGGGGCTAACTATGGCTACACCTTC	CASRARTGANYGYTF
.	15	TRBV2	TRBD1	TRBJ1-4	TGTGCCAGCAGGCAAAACAGGGGGCGAGGTGAAAAACTGTTTTTT	CASRQNRGRGEKLFF
.	14	TRBV18	.	TRBJ1-1	TGTGCCAGCTCACCAAAGACAGAAAACACTGAAGCTTTCTTT	CASSPKTENTEAFF
.	16	TRBV7-8	TRBD1	TRBJ1-6	TGTGCCAGCAGCTTAATGGAAAACAGGGGGGGTTCACCCCTCCACTTT	CASSLMENRGGSPLHF
.	16	TRBV3-1/TRBV3-2	.	TRBJ2-7	TGTGCCAGCAGCCAAGGCAGGATCGGGGTTAGAGACGAGCAGTACTTC	CASSQGRIGVRDEQYF
.	16	TRBV18	.	TRBJ1-4	TGTGCCAGCTCCCTCGAAACGGGGTCTGGTATGTCGGAACTGTTTTTT	CASSLETGSGMSELFF
.	11	TRBV29-1	.	TRBJ2-1	TGCAGCGTTGGGGCCTTCAATGAGCAGTTCTTC	CSVGAFNEQFF
.	14	TRBV19	.	TRBJ1-5	TGTGCCAGTAGTATAGCCAACAGGGATCAGCCCCAGCATTTT	CASSIANRDQPQHF
once	15	TRBV7-3	TRBD1	TRBJ2-2	TGTGCCAGCAGCTTAGACGGGACAGGGCCCGGGGAGCTGTTTTTT	CASSLDGTGPGELFF
.	14	TRBV28	TRBD2	TRBJ2-7	TGTGCCAGCAGTCCTAGCGGGGGCTACTACGAGCAGTACTTC	CASSPSGGYYEQYF
.	13	TRBV5-1	.	TRBJ1-1	TGCGCCAGCAGCTTGGAGACAAGCACTGAAGCTTTCTTT	CASSLETSTEAFF